These 13 T cell receptor beta chains originate from one sample sequenced in a study of T cell repertoires in cytomegalovirus infection. One entry per CDR3 protein results from TCRdb running MiXCR on the reads. The top ten clones hold 13% of a sample with hundreds of thousands of distinct CDR3 sequences, approximately 31% of them seen once. Their antigens are not known. The sequencing used cultured CD8+ T cells from PBMCs, collected from culture after CMV antigen stimulation. These TCRs come from a human donor in good health (CMV status not recorded). Some clones in this sample may be carry-over from other donors' samples.

With regard to this clonotype: A much more abundant neighbour one base away suggests this may be a read error. The chain uses TRBV7-2 and TRBJ2-7, with D maybe TRBD2 (5 bases). The CDR3 is 13 amino acids. The V gene's germline CDR1 is SGHTA and CDR2 FQGNSA. Here the CDR3 reads CANSLAWQNEQYV. The CDR3 nucleotides read TGTGCCAACAGCTTAGCGTGGCAGAACGAGCAGTACGTC.

This clonotype came up a few times. This chain joins TRBV7-6 and TRBJ2-5, with TRBD2 as a possible D gene (6 bases). V lost 3 bases and J lost 5, with 7 bases in between. In germline, CDR1 is SGHVS, CDR2 FNYEAQ. There are 12 residues in the CDR3. The CDR3 DNA reads TGTGCCAGCAGCTTTCTAGCGGAGACCCAGTACTTC. This codes for CASSFLAETQYF.

The chain combines TRBV29-1 with TRBJ2-7; D assignment may be TRBD1 or TRBD2 (5 bases each). V lost 6 bases, J lost 2 bases, and 14 bases lay in between. Germline V CDR1 and CDR2: SQVTM, ANQGSEA. The CDR3 runs 13 residues. CDR3 DNA: TGCAGCGTGAGGGGCGGTGCAGCCTACGAGCAGTACTTC. Translation gives CSVRGGAAYEQYF.

This clonotype appeared many times. V and J are TRBV6-5 and TRBJ2-7; D unresolved. V was trimmed by 2 bases and J by 3 bases, leaving 14 bases between them. From germline, CDR1 is MNHEY and CDR2 SVGAGI. The length of the CDR3 is 15 residues. CDR3 amino acids: CASSYGLPVDYEQYF. CDR3 in DNA: TGTGCCAGCAGTTACGGCTTACCAGTGGACTACGAGCAGTACTTC.

This clonotype was seen a few times. This chain uses TRBV6-2 or TRBV6-3 with TRBJ2-2, with 10 bases fitting TRBD2. The CDR3 length is 15 residues. The V gene's germline CDR1 is MNHEY and CDR2 SVGEGT. V shed 2 bases and J 6 bases; nucleotides not matched to a gene: 3. CDR3 nucleotides: TGTGCCAGCAGTTACCCCCTAGCGGGGGCCGGGGAGCTGTTTTTT. Amino acid sequence: CASSYPLAGAGELFF.

The V gene is TRBV7-4, the J gene TRBJ2-1; 8 bases are a match to TRBD1. Germline CDR1 and CDR2: SGHVT and SQSDAQ. Trimming cost V 7 bases and J 4 bases; bases outside gene matches: 12. The CDR3 consists of 16 residues. The CDR3 loop reads CASNQPQGARYNEQFF. DNA for the CDR3: TGTGCCAGCAACCAACCCCAGGGGGCCAGGTACAATGAGCAGTTCTTC.

The J gene is TRBJ2-1, the V gene TRBV12-3 or TRBV12-4; D tentatively reads TRBD1 or TRBD2 (5 bases each). The CDR3 is 13 residues long. V lost 5 bases to trimming and J lost 5 bases, with 10 bases between them. The CDR3 spells CASSVGPNNEQFF. DNA for the CDR3: TGTGCCAGCAGTGTGGGACCAAACAATGAGCAGTTCTTC.

CDR3 sequence reads: CASSQYRGMNTEAFF. For the CDR3, the DNA is TGTGCCAGCAGCCAGTACAGGGGCATGAACACTGAAGCTTTCTTT. The rearrangement links TRBV5-3 to TRBJ1-1, with 7 bases identical to TRBD1. TRBV5-3 is reported as an ORF; its role is uncertain. The CDR3 is 15 residues long. J was trimmed by 0 bases and V by 8 bases; bases with no gene match: 10.

The rearrangement joins TRBV5-6 to TRBJ2-7, with D perhaps matching TRBD1 (8 bases). The germline V gene encodes CDR1 SGHDT and CDR2 YYEEEE. V was shortened by 5 bases and J by 3 bases, with 18 bases between the two germline ends. This CDR3 is built from 15 residues. CDR3 in amino acids: CASRPSTGDYYEQYF. CDR3 DNA: TGTGCCAGCAGACCCTCGACAGGGGACTACTACGAGCAGTACTTC.

The V gene is TRBV5-6, the J gene TRBJ2-7; D remains ambiguous. This CDR3 spans 14 amino acids. V was clipped by 2 bases and J by 3 bases, with 12 bases between them. Germline V gene data show CDR1 as SGHDT and CDR2 as YYEEEE. The CDR3 DNA sequence: TGTGCCAGCAGCTTAGGCAGGCCGAGCTACGAGCAGTACTTC. It is translated as CASSLGRPSYEQYF.

In its sample, this clonotype was seen a few times. V gene TRBV29-1 combines with J gene TRBJ1-2; no reliable D call. The ends were cut back, 2 bases at V and 3 bases at J, with 7 bases in the middle. CDR1 is SQVTM and CDR2 is ANQGSEA in the germline V gene. There are 12 residues in the CDR3. The CDR3 here is CSVEIAHYGYTF. The CDR3 coding sequence is TGCAGCGTTGAAATAGCTCACTATGGCTACACCTTC. The variable domain in full, completed from reference TRBV29-1 and TRBJ1-2, reads SAVISQKPSRDICQRGTSLTIQCQVDSQVTMMFWYRQQPGQSLTLIATANQGSEATYESGFVIDKFPISRPNLTFSTLTVSNMSPEDSSIYLCSVEIAHYGYTFGSGTRLTVV.

With regard to this clonotype: The junction differs from germline at one of its ends, possibly a read error. The rearrangement links TRBV20-1 to TRBJ2-1; 9 bases agree with TRBD2. Germline lookup yields CDR1 DFQATT and CDR2 SNEGSKA (reference sequence). The CDR3 runs to 14 residues. The CDR3 DNA follows: TGCAGTGCTAGGCCTCCGGTCAGAGCGGGGGGTCCCCCCTTC. Its protein product is CSARPPVRAGGPPF.

This clonotype was observed a few times. Being one base from a much bigger clone, this may be a read error. The V call is TRBV6-2 or TRBV6-3, the J call TRBJ1-1; D remains ambiguous. V was trimmed by 0 bases and J by 3 bases, leaving 5 bases between them. CDR1 is MNHEY, CDR2 SVGEGT, per germline. The CDR3 length is 13 residues. CDR3 nucleotides: TGTGCCAGCAGTTACTCAGTGTACACTGAAGCTTTCTTT. Translation gives CASSYSVYTEAFF.